This TCR beta chain was captured in a study of vaccination and CD4 T cells after COVID-19. Study-wide findings and caveats: Spike mono-reactivity was found in 304 of 307 vaccine-specific clones from convalescent patients.

The Oncomine TCR Beta short-read assay was what sequenced the DNA obtained from cultured CD4+ T cells. Investigators isolated genomic DNA from cultured CD4+ T cells. TCRdb re-called the PCR reads with MiXCR, one entry per CDR3 protein. The sample shows tens of thousands of distinct CDR3 sequences, approximately 49% of them seen only once. This sample's treatment: roughly 11-day PBMC culture with coronavirus spike peptide pools or control peptides (ViraFEST assay). ViraFEST used peptide pools to expand antigen-specific T cells, then sequenced TCRs. This clonotype was counted a few times. Antigen: not known. A junction end diverges from the germline sequence, so it may reflect a read error. The germline CDR1 and CDR2 sequences are MNHEY and SMNVEV (reference sequence). CDR3 length: 16 residues.

The rearrangement joins TRBV27 to TRBJ1-5, with 7 bases aligning to TRBD1. Input material: CD4+ T cells from blood, cultured in vitro. The receptor was derived from a human donor who had recovered from COVID-19. CDR3 bases: TGTGCCAGCAGTCCTCTAAACAGGGGTAGCGATCAGCCCCAGCATTTT. This codes for CASSPLNRGSDQPQHF.